This is a list of T cell receptor beta chains from one sample in a study of blood T cell repertoires in COVID-19. Sequencing used immunoSEQ multiplex PCR; TCRdb keeps in-frame clones, though not all of them. The sample includes roughly 81,000 clones, around 85% of them seen just once. Sample: peripheral blood. Receptors originate from a woman of 80 years or more with COVID-19, enrolled during active disease. Both conserved end residues are part of each CDR3. The D gene is left open where the match is weak. Clone size is given for some rows only: seen once, a few or many times, or a class if the clone is expanded.

>TRBV7-9|.|.|TRBJ2-7
TGTGCCAGCAGCTTAGAGACACGGATGAACGAGCAGTACTTC
CASSLETRMNEQYF
>TRBV4-2|TRBD1|.|TRBJ1-2
TGTGCCAGCAGCCCCTGGACAGGGGGCTATGGCTACACCTTC
CASSPWTGGYGYTF
>TRBV24-1|TRBD1|few|TRBJ2-7
TGTGCCACCGCCCCGGGACAGGGATCTTTCGACGAGCAGTACTTC
CATAPGQGSFDEQYF
>TRBV7-2|.|few|TRBJ1-6
TGTGCCAGCAGCTTAGTTTGGGGAGGGGATTCACCCCTCCACTTT
CASSLVWGGDSPLHF
>TRBV12-3/TRBV12-4|TRBD1|.|TRBJ1-5
TGTGCCAGCAGCCCGACAGGGATGCAGCCCCAGCATTTT
CASSPTGMQPQHF
>TRBV6-1|TRBD1|.|TRBJ1-2
TGTGCCAGCAGTGAGGGACAGGGGGGTGGCTACACCTTC
CASSEGQGGGYTF
>TRBV5-4|TRBD2|.|TRBJ2-3
TGTGCCAGCAGCTTGAATTTAGCGGGGAGCACAGATACGCAGTATTTT
CASSLNLAGSTDTQYF
>TRBV4-1|TRBD1|few|TRBJ1-5
TGCGCCAGCAGCCAAGATGACAGGGGGGGGTGGCCCCAGCATTTT
CASSQDDRGGWPQHF
>TRBV6-1|.|.|TRBJ1-6
TGTGCCAGCAGTGTACGGTTTTCTGTAGGGAGCTCCTATAATTCACCCCTCCACTTT
CASSVRFSVGSSYNSPLHF
>TRBV5-5|TRBD2|.|TRBJ2-3
TGTGCCAGCAGCTTGTTAGGACTAGCGGGAACAGATACGCAGTATTTT
CASSLLGLAGTDTQYF
>TRBV25-1|TRBD1|.|TRBJ1-2
TGTGCCAGCAGTGCGTTCCGGGACAGGGCTAACTATGGCTACACCTTC
CASSAFRDRANYGYTF
>TRBV30|.|.|TRBJ2-2
TGTGGCGGGCGAGGAACCGGGGAGCTGTTTTTT
CGGRGTGELFF
>TRBV20-1|.|.|TRBJ1-2
TGCAGTGCTAGTCGGCAGGCCTATGGCTACACCTTC
CSASRQAYGYTF
>TRBV14|.|.|TRBJ1-1
TGTGCCAGCAGCCAAGGTGGAGCCGGGGGCACTGAAGCTTTCTTT
CASSQGGAGGTEAFF
>TRBV11-3|TRBD1|.|TRBJ1-1
TGTGCCAGAACGGGGACAGGGGGCAGAAGGGCGAACACTGAAGCTTTCTTT
CARTGTGGRRANTEAFF
>TRBV7-7|TRBD2|.|TRBJ2-1
TGTGCCAGCAGCCCGACTAGCGGGAGTCCCTACAATGAGCAGTTCTTC
CASSPTSGSPYNEQFF
>TRBV5-4|.|.|TRBJ1-1
TGTGCCAGCAGCTTGGTCGGGAGGGAGGGTACTGAAGCTTTCTTT
CASSLVGREGTEAFF
>TRBV6-2/TRBV6-3|.|.|TRBJ1-1
TGTGCCAGCAGTCAGGGGACGAACACTGAAGCTTTCTTT
CASSQGTNTEAFF
>TRBV6-6|.|.|TRBJ2-4
TGTGCCAGCACCCAACGGGGGGGACAGAAAAACATTCAGTACTTC
CASTQRGGQKNIQYF
>TRBV5-6|TRBD1|.|TRBJ1-1
TGTGCCAGCAGCCCAGGGACAGGGGGCAGGTACACTGAAGCTTTCTTT
CASSPGTGGRYTEAFF
>TRBV29-1|.|few|TRBJ1-1
TGCAGCGTTGTCGATGGAGGAATGAACACTGAAGCTTTCTTT
CSVVDGGMNTEAFF
>TRBV2|.|.|TRBJ2-1
TGTGCCAGCATGCTTAGACTGCAACTGGCCTACAATGAGCAGTTCTTC
CASMLRLQLAYNEQFF